The rows below give T cell receptor beta chains drawn from one sample of a study of blood T cell repertoires in COVID-19. Sequencing used immunoSEQ multiplex PCR; TCRdb keeps in-frame clones, though not all of them. Of about 140,000 clones in the sample, roughly 79% were seen once. Sequencing input: PBMCs or T cells enriched from blood (not recorded which). The source is a woman between 45 and 65 years old who had recovered from COVID-19. CDR3s include the opening cysteine and the closing phenylalanine or tryptophan. Fields, in order: D gene, clone size, CDR3 length, V gene, J gene, CDR3 DNA, CDR3 protein. D genes are given only for firm matches. Clone size is given for some rows only: seen once, a few or many times, or a class if the clone is expanded.

TRBD1	NA	16	TRBV13	TRBJ1-1	TGTGCCAGCAGCTCGCTTGGCGTGAGGGGGCTTATTGAAGCTTTCTTT	CASSSLGVRGLIEAFF
TRBD1	NA	18	TRBV6-2/TRBV6-3	TRBJ1-5	TGTGCCAGCAGTTACATCCTGGACAGGGGGAATAGCAATCAGCCCCAGCATTTT	CASSYILDRGNSNQPQHF
NA	NA	14	TRBV4-2	TRBJ2-7	TGTGCCAGCAGCCAACGAGAAGGGGGCTACGAGCAGTACTTC	CASSQREGGYEQYF
TRBD1	NA	17	TRBV28	TRBJ1-5	TGTGCCAGCAGTTTAAAAAGGACAGGGGATAGCAATCAGCCCCAGCATTTT	CASSLKRTGDSNQPQHF
NA	NA	15	TRBV11-3	TRBJ1-1	TGTGCCAGCAGCTCAGGCCCCGCTGCGAACACTGAAGCTTTCTTT	CASSSGPAANTEAFF
TRBD1	NA	12	TRBV5-4	TRBJ1-2	TGTGCCAGCAGCTTGACAGGGGGCGACTACACCTTC	CASSLTGGDYTF
TRBD2	NA	16	TRBV5-4	TRBJ2-1	TGTGCCAGCAGCTTGGAGACTATTGAACGGGGGGATGAGCAGTTCTTC	CASSLETIERGDEQFF
TRBD1	few	16	TRBV6-1	TRBJ2-7	TGTGCCAGCAGTGAAAGAATCCGGGACAGCTCCTACGAGCAGTACTTC	CASSERIRDSSYEQYF
TRBD1	few	18	TRBV5-5	TRBJ1-2	TGTGCCAGCAGCAGACAATCCGGGACAGGGGGCTCTTCGGGTGGCTACACCTTC	CASSRQSGTGGSSGGYTF
NA	once	15	TRBV3-1/TRBV3-2	TRBJ2-7	TGTGCCAGCAGCCCCAGGGACGGGAGCGTTTACGAGCAGTACTTC	CASSPRDGSVYEQYF
NA	NA	14	TRBV5-1	TRBJ2-7	TGCGCCAGCAGCTTGTTAGAGAGCTCCTACGAGCAGTACTTC	CASSLLESSYEQYF
NA	NA	14	TRBV13	TRBJ1-1	TGTGCCAGCAGCTCCCCGGGGGGGAGGACTTTGGCTTTCTTT	CASSSPGGRTLAFF
NA	NA	17	TRBV2	TRBJ2-3	TGTGCCAGCAGTGACCCTCCTCTGGGAGTTGTCGCAGATACGCAGTATTTT	CASSDPPLGVVADTQYF
TRBD2	NA	13	TRBV6-4	TRBJ2-1	TGTGCCAGCAGTGACTCCACTAGCGGAAAACAGTTCTTC	CASSDSTSGKQFF
TRBD1	once	11	TRBV19	TRBJ1-2	TGTGCCGGAAGACAGGGTGGAGGCTACACCTTC	CAGRQGGGYTF
NA	NA	13	TRBV30	TRBJ1-1	TGTGCCTGGAGTGGCGTCATGAACACTGAAGCTTTCTTT	CAWSGVMNTEAFF
TRBD2	NA	15	TRBV19	TRBJ2-1	TGTGCCAGTAGTAGGACTAGCCGAGACTACAATGAGCAGTTCTTC	CASSRTSRDYNEQFF
NA	NA	14	TRBV3-1/TRBV3-2	TRBJ2-5	TGTGCCAGCAGCCAAGATCTCTCTATCGGGTCCCAGTACTTC	CASSQDLSIGSQYF
NA	NA	15	TRBV7-9	TRBJ1-5	TGTGCCAGCAGCACCACTCGGGGTTCCACGGGTGCCCAGCATTTT	CASSTTRGSTGAQHF
TRBD1	NA	14	TRBV2	TRBJ2-7	TGTGCCAGCAGTGAGTTCGGGACAGACTCGAAACAGTACTTC	CASSEFGTDSKQYF
NA	NA	15	TRBV15	TRBJ2-5	TGTGCCACCAGCCCCGGCACAGGGAAAGGGGAGACCCAGTACTTC	CATSPGTGKGETQYF
NA	once	16	TRBV19	TRBJ2-1	TGTGCCAGTAGTATGGGTTCCCGGGATTACTACAATGAGCAGTTCTTC	CASSMGSRDYYNEQFF
TRBD1	NA	15	TRBV5-1	TRBJ2-2	TGCGCCAGCAGCTTGGGGGACAGGGAAGCCGGGGAGCTGTTTTTT	CASSLGDREAGELFF
NA	once	13	TRBV10-3	TRBJ1-2	TGTGCCATCAGTGAGACGGACAGTTATGGCTACACCTTC	CAISETDSYGYTF
NA	few	15	TRBV6-5	TRBJ1-5	TGTGCCAGCAGTTACCGGGGACATAGCAATCAGCCCCAGCATTTT	CASSYRGHSNQPQHF
TRBD2	NA	16	TRBV19	TRBJ2-7	TGTGCCAGTAGTATAAAGGGGACTAGCGGCGCCTACGAGCAGTACTTC	CASSIKGTSGAYEQYF
NA	NA	13	TRBV28	TRBJ1-2	TGTGCCAGCAGTTCGAGGGACACTCATGGCTACACCTTC	CASSSRDTHGYTF
NA	once	14	TRBV5-1	TRBJ1-4	TGCGCCAGCAGCTTGGAAACAAAGAATGAAAAACTGTTTTTT	CASSLETKNEKLFF
TRBD2	NA	16	TRBV7-8	TRBJ2-7	TGTGCCAGCAGCCCCCCAATGCGGGGGGCGCGGGACGAGCAGTACTTC	CASSPPMRGARDEQYF
TRBD1	NA	15	TRBV9	TRBJ2-5	TGTGCCAGCAGCGAATCCGGGACAGGGGGAGAGACCCAGTACTTC	CASSESGTGGETQYF